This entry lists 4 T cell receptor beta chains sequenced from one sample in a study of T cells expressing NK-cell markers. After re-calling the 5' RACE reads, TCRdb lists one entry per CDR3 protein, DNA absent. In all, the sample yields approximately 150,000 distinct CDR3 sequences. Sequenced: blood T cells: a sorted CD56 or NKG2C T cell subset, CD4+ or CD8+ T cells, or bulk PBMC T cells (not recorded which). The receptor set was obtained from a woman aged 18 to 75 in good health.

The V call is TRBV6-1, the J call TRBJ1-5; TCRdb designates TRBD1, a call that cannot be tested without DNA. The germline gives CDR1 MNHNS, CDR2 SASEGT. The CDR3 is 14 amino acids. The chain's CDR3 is CASSDGGSNQPQHF.

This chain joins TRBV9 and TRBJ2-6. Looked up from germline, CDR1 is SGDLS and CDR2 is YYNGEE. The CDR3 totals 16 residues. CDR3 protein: CASSVGWSSGANVLTF.

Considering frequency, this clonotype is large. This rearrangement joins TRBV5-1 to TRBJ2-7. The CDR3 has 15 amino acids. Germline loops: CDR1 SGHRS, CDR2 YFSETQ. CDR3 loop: CASSLLGVNPYEQYF.

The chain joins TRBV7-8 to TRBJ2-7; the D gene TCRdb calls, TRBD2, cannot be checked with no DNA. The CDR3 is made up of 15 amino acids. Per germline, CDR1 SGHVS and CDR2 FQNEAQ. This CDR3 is CASSSGTSGTGEQYF.